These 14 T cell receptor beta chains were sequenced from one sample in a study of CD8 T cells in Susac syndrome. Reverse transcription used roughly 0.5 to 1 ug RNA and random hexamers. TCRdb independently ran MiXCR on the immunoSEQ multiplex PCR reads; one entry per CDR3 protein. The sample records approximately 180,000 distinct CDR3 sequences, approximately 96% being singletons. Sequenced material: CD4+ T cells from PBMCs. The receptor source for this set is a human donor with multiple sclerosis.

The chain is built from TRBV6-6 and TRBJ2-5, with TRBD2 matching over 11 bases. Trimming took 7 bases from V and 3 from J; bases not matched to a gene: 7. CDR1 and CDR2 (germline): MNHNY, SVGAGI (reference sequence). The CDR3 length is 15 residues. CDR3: CASNMGLAVKETQYF. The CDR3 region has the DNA TGTGCCAGCAACATGGGACTAGCGGTAAAAGAGACCCAGTACTTC.

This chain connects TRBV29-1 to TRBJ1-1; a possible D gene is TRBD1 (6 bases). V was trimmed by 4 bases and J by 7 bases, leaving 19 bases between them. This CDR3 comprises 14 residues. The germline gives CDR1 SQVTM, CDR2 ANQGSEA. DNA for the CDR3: TGCAGCGTTGGTTTAGGGGACATAACGGGTGAAGCTTTCTTT. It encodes CSVGLGDITGEAFF.

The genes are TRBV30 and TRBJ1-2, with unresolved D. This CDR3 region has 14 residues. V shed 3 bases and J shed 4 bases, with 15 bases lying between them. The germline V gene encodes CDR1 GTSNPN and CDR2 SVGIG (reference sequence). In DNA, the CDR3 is TGTGCCTGGAGCCGCCTGTTGAACCTCTATGGCTACACCTTC. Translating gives CAWSRLLNLYGYTF.

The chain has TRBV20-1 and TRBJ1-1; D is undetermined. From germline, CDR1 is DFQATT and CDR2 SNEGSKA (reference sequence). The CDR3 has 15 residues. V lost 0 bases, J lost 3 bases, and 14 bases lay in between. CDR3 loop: CSARDRTLGDTEAFF. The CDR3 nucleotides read TGCAGTGCTAGAGATCGGACCCTTGGAGACACTGAAGCTTTCTTT.

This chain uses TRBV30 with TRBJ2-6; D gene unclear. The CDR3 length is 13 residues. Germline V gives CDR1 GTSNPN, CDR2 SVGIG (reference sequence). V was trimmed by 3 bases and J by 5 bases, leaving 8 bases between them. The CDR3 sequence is CAWRENRANVLTF. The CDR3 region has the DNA TGTGCCTGGAGAGAAAACAGGGCCAACGTCCTGACTTTC.

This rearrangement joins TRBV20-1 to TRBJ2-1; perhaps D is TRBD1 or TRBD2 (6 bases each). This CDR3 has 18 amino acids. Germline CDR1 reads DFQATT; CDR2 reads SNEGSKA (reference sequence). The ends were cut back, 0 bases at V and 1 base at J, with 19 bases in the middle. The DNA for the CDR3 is TGCAGTGCTAGAGAGCGCGGGACAAGGGGGGAGTCCTACAATGAGCAGTTCTTC. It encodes CSARERGTRGESYNEQFF.

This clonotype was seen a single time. CDR3 amino acids: CASRMEEWEAAFF. Written as DNA, the CDR3 is TGTGCCAGCAGGATGGAGGAGTGGGAAGCGGCTTTCTTT. This rearrangement joins TRBV12-3 or TRBV12-4 to TRBJ1-1, with D unclear. CDR3 length equals 13 residues. The V end was cut by 6 bases, the J end by 11 bases, with 19 bases between.

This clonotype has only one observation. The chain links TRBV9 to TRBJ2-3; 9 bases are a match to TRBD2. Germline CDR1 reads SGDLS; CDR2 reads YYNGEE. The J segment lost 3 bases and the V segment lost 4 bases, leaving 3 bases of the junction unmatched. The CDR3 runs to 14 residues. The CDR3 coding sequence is TGTGCCAGCAGCAGGACTAGCGATACAGATACGCAGTATTTT. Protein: CASSRTSDTDTQYF.

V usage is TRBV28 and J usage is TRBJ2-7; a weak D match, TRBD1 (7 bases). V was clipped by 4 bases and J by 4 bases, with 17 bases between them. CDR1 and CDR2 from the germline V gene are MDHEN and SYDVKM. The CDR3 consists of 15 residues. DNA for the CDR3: TGTGCCAGCAGTTATCGAACAGGGGCGGGATACGAGCAGTACTTC. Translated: CASSYRTGAGYEQYF.

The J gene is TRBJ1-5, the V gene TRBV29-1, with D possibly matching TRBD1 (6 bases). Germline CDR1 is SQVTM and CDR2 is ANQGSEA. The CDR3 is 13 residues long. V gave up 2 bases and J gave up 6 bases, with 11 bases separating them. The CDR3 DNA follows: TGCAGCGTTGAACCGGGGGCGGGTCAGCCCCAGCATTTT. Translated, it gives CSVEPGAGQPQHF.

CDR3 amino acids: CASRTSGGASKQFF. The CDR3 DNA reads as TGTGCCAGCAGGACTAGCGGGGGGGCGAGTAAGCAGTTCTTC. This sequence joins TRBV12-3 or TRBV12-4 and TRBJ2-1; 14 positions agree with TRBD2. The V gene end was trimmed by 6 bases and the J gene end by 11 bases; junction bases not matched to a gene: 6. The CDR3 is 14 residues long.

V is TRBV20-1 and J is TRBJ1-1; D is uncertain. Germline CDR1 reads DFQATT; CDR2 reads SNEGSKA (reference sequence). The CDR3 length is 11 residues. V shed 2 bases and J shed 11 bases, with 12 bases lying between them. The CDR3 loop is CSARFAGGAFF. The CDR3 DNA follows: TGCAGTGCTAGATTTGCCGGTGGCGCTTTCTTT.

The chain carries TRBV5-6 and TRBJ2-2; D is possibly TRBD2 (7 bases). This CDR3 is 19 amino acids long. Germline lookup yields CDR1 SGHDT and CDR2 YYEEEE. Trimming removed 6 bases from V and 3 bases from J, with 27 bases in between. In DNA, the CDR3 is TGTGCCAGCACCCCTTCCCCATATGGGGGGGCGTGGGACACCGGGGAGCTGTTTTTT. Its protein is CASTPSPYGGAWDTGELFF.

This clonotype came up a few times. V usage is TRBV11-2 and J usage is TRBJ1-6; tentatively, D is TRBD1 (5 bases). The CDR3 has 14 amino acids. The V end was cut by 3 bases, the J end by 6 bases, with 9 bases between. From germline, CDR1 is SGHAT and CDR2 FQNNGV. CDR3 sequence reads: CASSLGHFNSPLHF. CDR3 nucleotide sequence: TGTGCCAGCAGCTTGGGGCACTTTAATTCACCCCTCCACTTT. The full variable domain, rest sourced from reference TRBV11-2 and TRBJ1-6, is EAGVAQSPRYKIIEKRQSVAFWCNPISGHATLYWYQQILGQGPKLLIQFQNNGVVDDSQLPKDRFSAERLKGVDSTLKIQPAKLEDSAVYLCASSLGHFNSPLHFGNGTRLTVT.